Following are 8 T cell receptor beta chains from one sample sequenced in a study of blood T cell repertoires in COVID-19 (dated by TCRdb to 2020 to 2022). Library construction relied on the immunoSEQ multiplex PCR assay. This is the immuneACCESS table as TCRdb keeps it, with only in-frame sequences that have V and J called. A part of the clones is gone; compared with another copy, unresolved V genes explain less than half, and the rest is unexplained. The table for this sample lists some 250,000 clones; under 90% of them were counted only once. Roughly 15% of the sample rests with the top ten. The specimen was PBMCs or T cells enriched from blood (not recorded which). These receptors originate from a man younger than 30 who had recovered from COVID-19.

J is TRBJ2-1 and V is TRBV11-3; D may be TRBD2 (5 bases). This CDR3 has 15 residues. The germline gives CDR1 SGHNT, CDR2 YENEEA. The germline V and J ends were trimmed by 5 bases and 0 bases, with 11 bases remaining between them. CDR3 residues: CASSISGGSYNEQFF. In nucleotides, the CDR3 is TGTGCCAGCAGCATCAGCGGAGGCTCCTACAATGAGCAGTTCTTC.

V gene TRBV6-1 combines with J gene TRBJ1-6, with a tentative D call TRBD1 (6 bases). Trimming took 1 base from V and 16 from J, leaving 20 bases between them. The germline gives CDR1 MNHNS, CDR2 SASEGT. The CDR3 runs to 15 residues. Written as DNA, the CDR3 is TGTGCCAGCAGTGAAGTTGGACCAGGGGTGTATTTGCTCCACTTT. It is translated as CASSEVGPGVYLLHF.

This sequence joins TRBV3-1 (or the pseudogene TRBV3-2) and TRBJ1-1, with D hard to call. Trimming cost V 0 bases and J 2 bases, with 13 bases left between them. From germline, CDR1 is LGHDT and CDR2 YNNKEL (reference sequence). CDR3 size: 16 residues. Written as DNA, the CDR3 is TGTGCCAGCAGCCAAGATCCAGGCAGGTCAAACACTGAAGCTTTCTTT. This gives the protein CASSQDPGRSNTEAFF.

The chain's CDR3 is CAISDQGYEQYF. CDR3 sequence (DNA): TGTGCCATCAGTGATCAGGGGTACGAGCAGTACTTC. The chain recombines TRBV10-3 with TRBJ2-7; weak D call: TRBD1 (6 bases). Germline V CDR1 and CDR2: ENHRY, SYGVKD. The CDR3 length is 12 residues. The ends were cut back, 3 bases at V and 4 bases at J, with 7 bases in the middle.

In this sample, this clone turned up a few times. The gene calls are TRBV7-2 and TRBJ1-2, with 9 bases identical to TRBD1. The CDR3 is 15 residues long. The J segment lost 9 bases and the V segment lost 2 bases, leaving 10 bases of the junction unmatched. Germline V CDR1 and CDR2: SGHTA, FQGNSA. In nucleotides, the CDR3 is TGTGCCAGCAGCTTAACCTGGACAGGGGCAGGAAGCTACACCTTC. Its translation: CASSLTWTGAGSYTF.

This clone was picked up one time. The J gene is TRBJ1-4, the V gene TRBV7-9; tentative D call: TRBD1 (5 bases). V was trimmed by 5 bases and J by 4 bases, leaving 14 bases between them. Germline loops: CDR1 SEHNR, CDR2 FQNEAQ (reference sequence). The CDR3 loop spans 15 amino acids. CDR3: CASSLSRGINEKLFF. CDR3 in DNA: TGTGCCAGCAGCCTTTCGCGGGGGATTAATGAAAAACTGTTTTTT.

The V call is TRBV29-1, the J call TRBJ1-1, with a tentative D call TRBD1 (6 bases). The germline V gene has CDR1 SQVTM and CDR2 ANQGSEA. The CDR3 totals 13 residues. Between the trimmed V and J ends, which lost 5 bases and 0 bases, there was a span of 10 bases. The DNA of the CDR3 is TGCAGCGTTAACAGGGAGATGAACACTGAAGCTTTCTTT. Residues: CSVNREMNTEAFF.

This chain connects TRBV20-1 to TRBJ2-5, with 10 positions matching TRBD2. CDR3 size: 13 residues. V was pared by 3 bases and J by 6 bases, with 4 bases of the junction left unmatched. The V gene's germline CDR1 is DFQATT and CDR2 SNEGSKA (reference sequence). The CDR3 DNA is TGCAGTGCTAGTAGCGGGGGGACAAAGACCCAGTACTTC. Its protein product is CSASSGGTKTQYF.